Detailed here is one TCR beta chain. This clonotype has more than one count but fewer than ten. It lacks a known antigen. A much larger clone differs from this one at a single base, so this may be a read error. The axillary draining lymph nodes of breast cancer patients were the source of the lymph node samples. This record comes from a study of breast tumors, draining lymph nodes, adjacent tissues (dated by TCRdb to the mid-2010s). With respect to the entire study: Breast cancer patients provided tumor, adjacent nontumor tissue and axillary lymph nodes, and the study compared the TCR beta repertoires across these three sources. The study was designed to assess the relationships and possible T-cell exchange between tumor, surrounding tissue and draining lymph node repertoires in human breast cancer.

TCRdb lists the instrument as Illumina HiSeq 2000. Multiplex PCR amplification was used to generate the TCR beta chain libraries. The amplified TCR beta chain products were analyzed by high-throughput sequencing. Using fastp at Q25 and MiXCR, TCRdb reprocessed the public reads and kept productive beta chains. Every entry covers one CDR3 protein and lists the most common genes and DNA from its rows. The sample data list 200,000 to 250,000 distinct CDR3 sequences, and about a third of these were observed just once. The top ten hold around 1.4% of the sample. Study-wide conclusions, independent of this receptor: Tumor T-cell repertoires showed less diversity than lymph node repertoires and more diversity than nontumor tissue repertoires, and tumor T-cell repertoires showed preferential V and J gene usage. The conclusion that tumor T cells originate in lymph nodes was presented as consistent with a hypothesis rather than as directly demonstrated. A scenario in which most tumor T cells derive from the lymph node and then expand within tumor tissue was judged to be consistent with the data. In luminal-like breast cancer, tumor and nontumor tissue repertoires resembled each other significantly more than in basal-like breast cancer.

V lost 6 bases and J lost 9 bases; the stretch between them is 18 bases long. For CDR1 and CDR2, the germline V gene (reference sequence) lists DFQATT and SNEGSKA. From cysteine to phenylalanine, the CDR3 is 13 amino acids long. The CDR3 DNA has 39 bases and is translated from base 1. The TCR comes from a female donor with breast cancer. Some clones in this sample may be carry-over from other donors' samples. The sample consisted of axillary lymph node tissue. The V and J segments used are TRBV20-1 and TRBJ2-1; tentative D gene TRBD2, with 6 bases matching. The DNA sequence is TGCAGTGCCCGGGGGACTGGGAAGGGTGAGCAGTTCTTC. Its product reads: CSARGTGKGEQFF.